Below are 15 T cell receptor beta chains sequenced from a single sample in a study of response to subunit inactivated influenza vaccine. TCRdb re-called the RT-PCR reads with MiXCR, one entry per CDR3 protein. The table records hundreds of thousands of distinct CDR3 sequences, approximately 15% of them present only once. This specimen consisted of PBMCs from blood, obtained less than 15 days before vaccination. The receptors were sampled from a man aged 50-60 years who received an inactivated influenza vaccine.

The chain combines TRBV7-8 with TRBJ1-2, with 9 bases lining up with TRBD1. The CDR3 runs 13 residues. V gave up 1 base and J gave up 7 bases; unmatched junction bases: 1. Germline CDR1 and CDR2: SGHVS and FQNEAQ. This CDR3 is CASSLDRGPGYTF. The CDR3 bases are TGTGCCAGCAGCTTAGACAGGGGGCCTGGCTACACCTTC.

The sample holds a few counts of this clonotype. The chain combines TRBV7-9 with TRBJ2-3, with 8 bases lining up with TRBD2. CDR1 SEHNR and CDR2 FQNEAQ come from the germline V gene (reference sequence). J was trimmed by 5 bases and V by 5 bases; bases with no gene match: 12. The CDR3 consists of 16 residues. The CDR3 sequence is CASSSTLAGHRDTQYF. CDR3 nucleotide sequence: TGTGCCAGCAGCAGCACCCTAGCGGGTCACAGAGATACGCAGTATTTT.

The J gene is TRBJ2-7, the V gene TRBV4-2; maybe TRBD2 (6 bases). Germline V lookup: CDR1 LGHNA, CDR2 YNFKEQ. Trimming took 0 bases from V and 3 from J, leaving 15 bases between them. The CDR3 sequence is 16 residues long. The CDR3 loop reads CASSQERPSALYEQYF. In nucleotides, the CDR3 is TGTGCCAGCAGCCAAGAAAGGCCTAGCGCTCTCTACGAGCAGTACTTC.

V gene TRBV7-9 combines with J gene TRBJ2-3; D is possibly TRBD1 or TRBD2 (5 bases each). The CDR3 loop spans 16 amino acids. V lost 5 bases, J lost 0 bases, and 15 bases lay in between. Per the germline V gene, CDR1 is SEHNR and CDR2 is FQNEAQ (reference sequence). CDR3 coding DNA: TGTGCCAGCAGCCAACGGACGGGGCCAAGCACAGATACGCAGTATTTT. Its protein product is CASSQRTGPSTDTQYF.

The chain recombines TRBV6-1 with TRBJ1-1, with 8 nucleotides matching TRBD1. Germline-derived CDR1 and CDR2 are MNHNS and SASEGT. Unmatched junction bases numbered 9, after V lost 5 bases and J lost 4 bases. The CDR3 extends over 15 amino acids. The CDR3 region has the DNA TGTGCCAGCAGTACCCAATTCACAGGGGGCACTGAAGCTTTCTTT. Its translation is CASSTQFTGGTEAFF.

This clonotype was counted ten times or more. The rearrangement links TRBV20-1 to TRBJ2-5, with D possibly TRBD1 on 5 matching bases. V was cut by 6 bases and J by 5 bases, with 13 bases left in between. CDR3 length: 12 amino acids. Per germline, CDR1 DFQATT and CDR2 SNEGSKA (reference sequence). The CDR3 nucleotides are TGCAGTGCCCAGGGTTTCGGTGAGACCCAGTACTTC. Its translation: CSAQGFGETQYF.

This clonotype was detected ten times or more. The chain links TRBV4-3 to TRBJ2-2, with no clear D. The CDR3 contains 14 residues. V gave up 4 bases and J gave up 6 bases, with 12 bases separating them. Per germline, CDR1 LGHNA and CDR2 YSLEER. Written as DNA, the CDR3 is TGCGCCAGCAGCCGTGACGTAGCCGCCGGGGAGCTGTTTTTT. Its protein is CASSRDVAAGELFF.

This clonotype was observed a few times. The chain combines TRBV4-3 with TRBJ1-2, with D tentatively TRBD1 (5 bases). This CDR3 has 15 residues. Trimming pared 0 bases from V and 1 base from J, leaving 9 bases between. CDR1 is LGHNA and CDR2 is YSLEER in the germline V gene. The CDR3 protein is CASSQDWGNNYGYTF. DNA of the CDR3: TGCGCCAGCAGCCAAGATTGGGGGAATAACTATGGCTACACCTTC.

This clonotype was recorded at least ten times. The V and J genes are TRBV9 and TRBJ1-2; TRBD1 is a possible D gene (5 bases). Germline loops: CDR1 SGDLS, CDR2 YYNGEE. Trimming pared 4 bases from V and 2 bases from J, leaving 9 bases between. The CDR3 runs to 13 residues. CDR3 nucleotide sequence: TGTGCCAGCAGCCGAGACAGCAACTATGGCTACACCTTC. It encodes CASSRDSNYGYTF.

This clonotype was counted a few times. The gene calls are TRBV7-9 and TRBJ2-1, with D hard to call. CDR3 length: 12 amino acids. V was shortened by 0 bases and J by 8 bases, with 5 bases between the two germline ends. In germline, CDR1 is SEHNR, CDR2 FQNEAQ (reference sequence). In nucleotides, the CDR3 is TGTGCCAGCAGCTTAGCTACCGATGAGCAGTTCTTC. It is translated as CASSLATDEQFF.

This clonotype was detected a few times. V gene TRBV11-2 combines with J gene TRBJ2-3; weak D call: TRBD1 (6 bases). The CDR3 extends over 16 amino acids. The V end lost 1 base, the J end lost 4 bases, and 15 bases lay between the germline ends. CDR1 and CDR2 from the germline V gene are SGHAT and FQNNGV. The CDR3 nucleotides read TGTGCCAGCAGCTTAGTTAACAGGGCGTTCGCAGATACGCAGTATTTT. The encoded protein is CASSLVNRAFADTQYF.

The chain has TRBV11-2 and TRBJ1-6; D not certain. The CDR3 loop spans 15 amino acids. The ends were cut back, 2 bases at V and 5 bases at J, with 10 bases in the middle. CDR1 SGHAT and CDR2 FQNNGV come from the germline V gene. The CDR3 here is CASSLITGDNSPLHF. CDR3 bases: TGTGCCAGCAGCTTAATAACCGGGGATAATTCACCCCTCCACTTT.

The chain employs TRBV7-3 and TRBJ2-1, with TRBD1 matching 8 bases. Germline CDR1 reads SGHTA; CDR2 reads FQGTGA. The ends lost 4 bases at V and 10 bases at J; junction bases unmatched: 6. The CDR3 runs to 13 residues. The CDR3: CASSSDRAGEQFF. CDR3 coding DNA: TGTGCCAGCAGCTCGGACAGGGCGGGGGAGCAGTTCTTC.

This clonotype has more than one count but fewer than ten. The rearrangement uses TRBV11-2 and TRBJ2-5, with 7 positions matching TRBD2. The germline gives CDR1 SGHAT, CDR2 FQNNGV. The CDR3 is made up of 17 amino acids. After removal of 0 bases from V and 1 base from J, the junction contained 8 bases not matched to a gene. The CDR3 sequence: CASSLDSTSMVQETQYF. CDR3 DNA: TGTGCCAGCAGCTTAGATTCGACTAGCATGGTCCAAGAGACCCAGTACTTC.

The gene calls are TRBV7-9 and TRBJ2-7; 8 bases map to TRBD2. Germline lookup yields CDR1 SEHNR and CDR2 FQNEAQ (reference sequence). V trimming: 1 base; J trimming: 6 bases; junction bases outside the gene matches: 8. The CDR3 runs 15 residues. For the CDR3, the DNA is TGTGCCAGCAGCTTAGATCTCGCGGGAGGCAGCGAGCAGTACTTC. Residues: CASSLDLAGGSEQYF.